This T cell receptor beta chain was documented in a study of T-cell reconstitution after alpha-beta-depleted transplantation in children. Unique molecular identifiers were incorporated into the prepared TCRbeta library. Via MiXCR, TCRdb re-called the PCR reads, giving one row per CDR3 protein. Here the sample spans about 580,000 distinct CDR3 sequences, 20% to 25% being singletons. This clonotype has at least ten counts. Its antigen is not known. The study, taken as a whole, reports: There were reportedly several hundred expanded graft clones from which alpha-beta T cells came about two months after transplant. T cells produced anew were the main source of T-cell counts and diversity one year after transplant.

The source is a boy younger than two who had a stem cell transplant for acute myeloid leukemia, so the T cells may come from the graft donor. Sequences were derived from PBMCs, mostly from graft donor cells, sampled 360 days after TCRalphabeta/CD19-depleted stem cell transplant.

For the CDR3, the DNA is TGTGCCATCAGTTGGTCCAGGGAGGAGACCCAGTACTTC. Residues: CAISWSREETQYF. V and J are TRBV10-3 and TRBJ2-5; D possibly matches TRBD1 or TRBD2 (5 bases each). The length of the CDR3 is 13 residues. CDR1 and CDR2 from the germline V gene are ENHRY and SYGVKD. V lost 5 bases, J lost 5 bases, and 12 bases lay in between.